Below, 5 T cell receptor beta chains from the same sample are listed, as sequenced in a study of response to subunit inactivated influenza vaccine. TCRdb reanalysed the RT-PCR reads using MiXCR and keeps one entry per CDR3 protein. The sample contains hundreds of thousands of distinct CDR3 sequences, roughly 15% of which appear only once. Sequences were derived from PBMCs from blood, sampled around two weeks before vaccination. The origin of the receptors is a man between 45 and 60 years old who received an inactivated influenza vaccine.

This clonotype has a handful of counts. The V call is TRBV20-1, the J call TRBJ2-7; D not certain. This CDR3 region has 13 residues. Germline loops: CDR1 DFQATT, CDR2 SNEGSKA (reference sequence). Trimming cost V 1 base and J 0 bases, with 7 bases left between them. CDR3 amino acids: CSARASTSYEQYF. The CDR3 nucleotides read TGCAGTGCTAGAGCTTCAACCTCCTACGAGCAGTACTTC.

CDR3 residues: CASSELRGYVAEAFF. CDR3 sequence (DNA): TGTGCCAGCAGCGAATTGAGAGGTTATGTTGCTGAAGCTTTCTTT. The chain is built from TRBV9 and TRBJ1-1, with D unresolved. V shed 3 bases and J shed 6 bases, with 18 bases lying between them. CDR3 length equals 15 residues. The germline V gene encodes CDR1 SGDLS and CDR2 YYNGEE.

There are a few counts of this clonotype. V gene TRBV29-1 combines with J gene TRBJ2-3; TRBD2 matches at 8 bases. The germline V gene has CDR1 SQVTM and CDR2 ANQGSEA. CDR3 length: 11 residues. CDR3: CMTSDTDTQYF. CDR3 nucleotides: TGCATGACTAGCGACACAGATACGCAGTATTTT.

This clonotype occurred a few times. V gene TRBV7-2 combines with J gene TRBJ2-7; the D gene is possibly TRBD1 (6 bases). V gave up 4 bases and J gave up 0 bases, with 13 bases separating them. This CDR3 region has 15 residues. Per germline, CDR1 SGHTA and CDR2 FQGNSA. CDR3 amino acids: CASSSRGHPSYEQYF. CDR3 in DNA: TGTGCCAGCAGCTCTAGGGGACACCCCTCCTACGAGCAGTACTTC.

This clonotype appeared a few times. This sequence joins TRBV7-2 and TRBJ2-7, with 8 bases lining up with TRBD2. The CDR3 has 16 amino acids. Germline V lookup: CDR1 SGHTA, CDR2 FQGNSA. V shed 2 bases, J shed 4 bases, and the junction held 10 bases outside the gene matches. CDR3 sequence (DNA): TGTGCCAGCAGCTTAAGGGAAGCTAGCGGGTTTTACGAGCAGTACTTC. Residues: CASSLREASGFYEQYF.